This passage covers 9 T cell receptor beta chains from one sample sequenced in a study of blood T cell repertoires in COVID-19. Here immunoSEQ multiplex PCR was the method, and the copy in TCRdb shows in-frame clones only, minus some. The data hold more than 200,000 clones, with more than 75% observed a single time. The sequenced material came from PBMCs or T cells enriched from blood (not recorded which). Every receptor here comes from a woman aged 40 to 50 with acute COVID-19.

The V call is TRBV24-1, the J call TRBJ2-3; D is uncertain. The V and J ends lost 3 bases and 1 base respectively, with 13 bases between them. The CDR3 sequence is 16 residues long. The germline CDR1 and CDR2 sequences are KGHDR and SFDVKD. CDR3 amino acids: CATSDPHRGRTDTQYF. Here the CDR3 DNA reads TGTGCCACCAGTGATCCCCACCGCGGTCGCACAGATACGCAGTATTTT.

The V call is TRBV7-9, the J call TRBJ1-1, with 8 bases aligning to TRBD1. Per the germline V gene, CDR1 is SEHNR and CDR2 is FQNEAQ (reference sequence). Trimming cost V 5 bases and J 7 bases; bases outside gene matches: 9. The CDR3 covers 14 residues. The CDR3 region is CASSPTRGRDEAFF. The CDR3 region has the DNA TGTGCCAGCAGCCCGACCAGGGGGCGGGATGAAGCTTTCTTT. Complete variable domain (other parts from reference TRBV7-9 and TRBJ1-1): DTGVSQNPRHKITKRGQNVTFRCDPISEHNRLYWYRQTLGQGPEFLTYFQNEAQLEKSRLLSDRFSAERPKGSFSTLEIQRTEQGDSAMYLCASSPTRGRDEAFFGQGTRLTVV.

The chain has TRBV6-2 or TRBV6-3 and TRBJ1-1; D possibly corresponds to TRBD1 (6 bases). The V and J ends lost 4 bases and 8 bases respectively, with 8 bases between them. The CDR3 sequence is 11 residues long. Germline V gives CDR1 MNHEY, CDR2 SVGEGT. The CDR3: CASSLGTEAFF. CDR3 nucleotides: TGTGCCAGCAGTTTGGGGACAGAAGCTTTCTTT.

This chain joins TRBV7-3 and TRBJ2-5; D is possibly TRBD2 (6 bases). The CDR3 has 15 residues. The V and J ends lost 1 base and 4 bases respectively, with 13 bases between them. Per the germline V gene, CDR1 is SGHTA and CDR2 is FQGTGA. The CDR3 protein is CASSLSLALGETQYF. CDR3 DNA: TGTGCCAGCAGCTTAAGTCTAGCGCTCGGAGAGACCCAGTACTTC.

This rearrangement joins TRBV3-1 (or the pseudogene TRBV3-2) to TRBJ2-2, with 9 bases lining up with TRBD1. The CDR3 contains 17 residues. Germline CDR1 is LGHDT and CDR2 is YNNKEL (reference sequence). V was pared by 3 bases and J by 1 base, with 6 bases of the junction left unmatched. The CDR3 is CASSHGTGWRNTGELFF. The CDR3 DNA is TGTGCCAGCAGCCACGGGACAGGGTGGAGGAACACCGGGGAGCTGTTTTTT.

This chain links TRBV7-2 with TRBJ1-5; D gene ambiguous. V shed 4 bases and J shed 1 base, with 8 bases lying between them. The CDR3 is made up of 14 amino acids. The germline V gene has CDR1 SGHTA and CDR2 FQGNSA. CDR3 amino acids: CASSSRSSNQPQHF. CDR3 coding DNA: TGTGCCAGCAGCTCCAGGTCGAGCAATCAGCCCCAGCATTTT.

The rearrangement joins TRBV5-1 to TRBJ1-1; maybe TRBD1 (5 bases). Looked up from germline, CDR1 is SGHRS and CDR2 is YFSETQ. This CDR3 comprises 14 residues. V was clipped by 4 bases and J by 1 base, with 11 bases between them. CDR3 amino acids: CASSQRTGNTEAFF. The CDR3 DNA reads as TGCGCCAGCAGCCAAAGAACAGGGAACACTGAAGCTTTCTTT.

The DNA for the CDR3 is TGTGCCATCAGGGACCGGGCGGGGGAGCCCCAGCATTTT. Translated: CAIRDRAGEPQHF. The rearrangement joins TRBV10-3 to TRBJ1-5, with a tentative D call TRBD1 (5 bases). This CDR3 comprises 13 residues. The germline V gene has CDR1 ENHRY and CDR2 SYGVKD. V was pared by 6 bases and J by 8 bases, with 14 bases between.

The V and J genes are TRBV3-1 (or the pseudogene TRBV3-2) and TRBJ1-5, with D perhaps TRBD1 (5 bases). The CDR3 length is 15 residues. The germline CDR1 and CDR2 sequences are LGHDT and YNNKEL (reference sequence). V dropped 1 base and J dropped 0 bases, with 7 bases sitting between them. DNA for the CDR3: TGTGCCAGCAGCCAAGGACAGTATAGCAATCAGCCCCAGCATTTT. This codes for CASSQGQYSNQPQHF.